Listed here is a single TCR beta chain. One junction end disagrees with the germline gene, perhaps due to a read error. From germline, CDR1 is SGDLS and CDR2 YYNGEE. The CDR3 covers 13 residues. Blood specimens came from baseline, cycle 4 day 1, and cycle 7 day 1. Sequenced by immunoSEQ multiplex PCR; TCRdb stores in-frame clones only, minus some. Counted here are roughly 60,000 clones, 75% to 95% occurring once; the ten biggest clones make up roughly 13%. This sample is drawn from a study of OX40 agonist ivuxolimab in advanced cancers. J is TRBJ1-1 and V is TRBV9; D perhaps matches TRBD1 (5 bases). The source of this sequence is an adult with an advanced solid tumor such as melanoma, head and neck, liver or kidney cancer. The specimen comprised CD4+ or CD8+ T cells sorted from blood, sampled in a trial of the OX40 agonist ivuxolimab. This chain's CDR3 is CASSVVYGAEAFF. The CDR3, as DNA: TGTGCCAGCAGCGTAGTTTATGGGGCTGAGGCTTTCTTT.